The next 9 T cell receptor beta chains were all read from a single sample in a study of cytotoxic CD8 clonotypes in ibrutinib-treated CLL. The protocol was immunoSEQ multiplex PCR, while the TCRdb copy is restricted to in-frame clones and leaves out a portion. The data hold under 40,000 clones, with about half observed a single time. The sample here was PBMCs, taken before ibrutinib treatment. The receptors were gathered from a human donor with chronic lymphocytic leukemia.

A note on this clone: Other nucleotide sequences from this sample produce the same CDR3. V and J are TRBV9 and TRBJ2-5; 7 positions agree with TRBD2. The CDR3 covers 15 residues. CDR1 is SGDLS, CDR2 YYNGEE, per germline. V trimming: 0 bases; J trimming: 4 bases; junction bases outside the gene matches: 6. The CDR3 coding sequence is TGTGCCAGCAGCGTAGACCCGGGGAGGGGAGAGACCCAGTACTTC. It specifies CASSVDPGRGETQYF.

The genes are TRBV4-1 and TRBJ2-1; 8 bases align to TRBD2. The CDR3 runs 14 residues. The V and J ends lost 1 base and 7 bases, in that order; junction bases with no gene match: 3. CDR1 MGHRA and CDR2 YSYEKL come from the germline V gene. CDR3 region: CASSQVGTRNEQFF. In DNA form, the CDR3 reads TGCGCCAGCAGCCAAGTTGGGACTAGAAATGAGCAGTTCTTC.

The chain is built from TRBV2 and TRBJ2-3, with D unclear. The V gene lost 5 bases and the J gene lost 6 bases, with 6 bases spanning the gap. The germline CDR1 and CDR2 sequences are SNHLY and FYNNEI. This CDR3 is 11 amino acids long. The CDR3 is CASSNLDTQYF. The CDR3 DNA reads TGTGCCAGCAGTAATCTCGATACGCAGTATTTT.

The V and J genes are TRBV7-3 and TRBJ1-2; weak D call: TRBD1 (6 bases). Deletions cut 5 bases from V and 2 bases from J, with 15 bases between. CDR1 and CDR2 from the germline V gene are SGHTA and FQGTGA. The CDR3 has 15 residues. The CDR3 protein is CASSPAPGHNYGYTF. For the CDR3, the DNA is TGTGCCAGCAGCCCCGCTCCGGGACACAACTATGGCTACACCTTC.

This clone occurred a few times. The CDR3 reads CASSLFGGGTTDTQYF. DNA for the CDR3: TGTGCCAGCAGCTTATTCGGCGGGGGGACCACAGATACGCAGTATTTT. The chain couples TRBV7-2 to TRBJ2-3, with TRBD2 identical over 8 bases. CDR1 and CDR2 from the germline V gene are SGHTA and FQGNSA. V lost 2 bases to trimming and J lost 2 bases; unmatched junction nucleotides: 6. The CDR3 totals 16 residues.

The rearrangement joins TRBV11-2 to TRBJ2-3; tentatively, D is TRBD1 (5 bases). Germline V gene lookup returns CDR1 SGHAT and CDR2 FQNNGV. Trimming removed 0 bases at V and 0 bases at J, with 7 bases between. CDR3 length: 15 residues. The CDR3 loop is CASSLDQGSTDTQYF. The DNA of the CDR3 is TGTGCCAGCAGCTTAGATCAGGGCAGCACAGATACGCAGTATTTT.

This clone came up once. This rearrangement joins TRBV6-5 to TRBJ1-6; TRBD1 aligns across 7 bases. This CDR3 contains 13 residues. With 6 bases clipped from V and 14 bases from J, the junction kept 10 bases outside the gene matches. Looked up from germline, CDR1 is MNHEY and CDR2 is SVGAGI. The CDR3 bases are TGTGCCAGCAGCACAGGGGCCGCTCTTGCCCTCCACTTT. It codes for CASSTGAALALHF.

This clone occurred a few times. V gene TRBV7-3 combines with J gene TRBJ2-1, with 12 bases aligning to TRBD1. The germline CDR1 and CDR2 sequences are SGHTA and FQGTGA. The CDR3 is 16 residues long. Trimming at V came to 2 bases and at J to 9 bases, leaving 8 bases not matched to a gene. DNA for the CDR3: TGTGCCAGCAGCTTATTGGCAGGGACAGGGGGCGGTGAGCAGTTCTTC. Its protein product is CASSLLAGTGGGEQFF.

This chain joins TRBV19 and TRBJ1-2; D unresolved. Germline V gene lookup returns CDR1 LNHDA and CDR2 SQIVND (reference sequence). The CDR3 sequence is 14 residues long. V dropped 5 bases and J dropped 4 bases, with 14 bases sitting between them. The CDR3 loop is CASSLTRRGYGYTF. As DNA, the CDR3 is TGTGCCAGTAGTCTAACCCGCCGAGGCTATGGCTACACCTTC.